Below, 21 T cell receptor beta chains from the same sample are listed, as sequenced in a study of blood T cell repertoires in COVID-19. Repertoires were generated with immunoSEQ multiplex PCR, while TCRdb's copy carries only in-frame clones and drops some. In the table there are under 250,000 clones, 84% of which are singletons. The source material was peripheral blood. The receptors stem from a man in his forties or fifties with acute or convalescent COVID-19.

The chain has TRBV5-1 and TRBJ1-6; 7 bases align to TRBD1. The CDR3 has 17 amino acids. Looked up from germline, CDR1 is SGHRS and CDR2 is YFSETQ. V trimming: 5 bases; J trimming: 2 bases; junction bases outside the gene matches: 10. The CDR3 region has the DNA TGCGCCAGCAGGTCTGACAGGGACGCGGCCTATAATTCACCCCTCCACTTT. This codes for CASRSDRDAAYNSPLHF.

In its sample, this clone was seen a few times. The CDR3 nucleotides are TGCAGCGTTGAACTCGGGAGTGACTATGGCTACACCTTC. Translated, it gives CSVELGSDYGYTF. The chain joins TRBV29-1 to TRBJ1-2; D uncertain. Per the germline V gene, CDR1 is SQVTM and CDR2 is ANQGSEA. The CDR3 has 13 residues. V dropped 2 bases and J dropped 3 bases, with 10 bases sitting between them.

V gene TRBV27 combines with J gene TRBJ2-3; the match to TRBD1 covers 9 bases. CDR3 length: 15 residues. After removal of 2 bases from V and 8 bases from J, the junction contained 8 bases not matched to a gene. Germline assignment: CDR1 MNHEY and CDR2 SMNVEV (reference sequence). CDR3 in DNA: TGTGCCAGCAGTTTAGGGACAGGGCGGAGCGGTACGCAGTATTTT. Its protein is CASSLGTGRSGTQYF.

The J gene is TRBJ2-5, the V gene TRBV7-9, with 11 positions matching TRBD1. Losses at the gene ends were 0 bases for V and 4 bases for J; bases not matched to a gene: 4. The germline CDR1 and CDR2 sequences are SEHNR and FQNEAQ (reference sequence). This CDR3 region has 16 residues. This CDR3 is CASSLAGTGGRETQYF. CDR3 coding DNA: TGTGCCAGCAGCTTAGCTGGGACAGGGGGTAGAGAGACCCAGTACTTC.

V is TRBV6-6 and J is TRBJ1-1, with D uncertain. Germline V gene lookup returns CDR1 MNHNY and CDR2 SVGAGI (reference sequence). V was trimmed by 0 bases and J by 11 bases, leaving 16 bases between them. The CDR3 contains 14 residues. CDR3 coding DNA: TGTGCCAGCAGTTACTCGGCGGCGGGCGAGGAGGCTTTCTTT. Its protein product is CASSYSAAGEEAFF.

This clone was seen only a few times. The chain links TRBV7-2 to TRBJ1-6, with D unresolved. The CDR3 length is 14 residues. Germline CDR1 and CDR2: SGHTA and FQGNSA. Deletions cut 1 base from V and 2 bases from J, with 3 bases between. CDR3 bases: TGTGCCAGCAGCTTAGGAGCCTATAATTCACCCCTCCACTTT. It yields the protein CASSLGAYNSPLHF.

This clone was recorded only once. Other DNA sequences within the sample encode an identical CDR3. The chain uses TRBV3-1 (or the pseudogene TRBV3-2) and TRBJ1-1, with D unresolved. The V end was cut by 1 base, the J end by 1 base, with 7 bases between. The CDR3 has 14 residues. CDR1 LGHDT and CDR2 YNNKEL come from the germline V gene (reference sequence). CDR3 nucleotide sequence: TGTGCCAGCAGCCAAGGACACTCGAACACTGAAGCTTTCTTT. This codes for CASSQGHSNTEAFF.

The gene calls are TRBV10-3 and TRBJ1-6, with 8 bases fitting TRBD1. Unmatched junction bases numbered 6, after V lost 8 bases and J lost 3 bases. Looked up from germline, CDR1 is ENHRY and CDR2 is SYGVKD. This CDR3 contains 15 residues. CDR3 amino acids: CAISSTGDYNSPLHF. Here the CDR3 DNA reads TGTGCCATCTCCTCGACAGGGGACTATAATTCACCCCTCCACTTT.

The chain has TRBV18 and TRBJ2-3; 13 nucleotides agree with TRBD2. This CDR3 spans 16 amino acids. Germline values: CDR1 KGHSH, CDR2 LQKENI. V trimming: 4 bases; J trimming: 1 base; junction bases outside the gene matches: 2. CDR3 DNA sequence: TGTGCCAGCTCACTAGGACTAGCGGGAGGCACAGATACGCAGTATTTT. Amino acid sequence: CASSLGLAGGTDTQYF.

This chain connects TRBV7-9 to TRBJ1-1; 8 nucleotides line up with TRBD1. The CDR3 is 14 residues long. The germline V gene encodes CDR1 SEHNR and CDR2 FQNEAQ (reference sequence). After removal of 5 bases from V and 3 bases from J, the junction contained 5 bases not matched to a gene. Written as DNA, the CDR3 is TGTGCCAGCAGCCCAAGGACAGGGTACACTGAAGCTTTCTTT. This gives the protein CASSPRTGYTEAFF. The complete variable domain, with remaining parts taken from reference TRBV7-9 and TRBJ1-1, reads DTGVSQNPRHKITKRGQNVTFRCDPISEHNRLYWYRQTLGQGPEFLTYFQNEAQLEKSRLLSDRFSAERPKGSFSTLEIQRTEQGDSAMYLCASSPRTGYTEAFFGQGTRLTVV.

The rearrangement links TRBV11-3 to TRBJ1-1; D is perhaps TRBD1 (6 bases). The CDR3 is 13 amino acids. V was trimmed by 5 bases and J by 7 bases, leaving 14 bases between them. Germline V gene lookup returns CDR1 SGHNT and CDR2 YENEEA. This CDR3 is CASSAWGGDEAFF. The CDR3 DNA is TGTGCCAGCAGCGCCTGGGGGGGCGATGAAGCTTTCTTT.

This rearrangement joins TRBV6-5 to TRBJ2-7, with 9 bases that match TRBD1. This CDR3 has 15 residues. Germline CDR1 MNHEY, CDR2 SVGAGI. V lost 6 bases, J lost 3 bases, and 9 bases stayed unmatched. As DNA, the CDR3 is TGTGCCAGCAGGAAAACGGGACAGGGTGGCTACGAGCAGTACTTC. Translation gives CASRKTGQGGYEQYF.

In nucleotides, the CDR3 is TGTGCCAGCAGCTTCGGACAGACTACTTATGGCTACACCTTC. This gives the protein CASSFGQTTYGYTF. The gene calls are TRBV7-9 and TRBJ1-2; maybe TRBD1 (6 bases). This CDR3 is 14 amino acids long. Germline V gene data show CDR1 as SEHNR and CDR2 as FQNEAQ (reference sequence). Trimming removed 3 bases from V and 5 bases from J, with 13 bases in between.

This clone showed up just a few times. This chain links TRBV27 with TRBJ2-6, with D perhaps matching TRBD1 (6 bases). Deletions cut 6 bases from V and 0 bases from J, with 15 bases between. The CDR3 sequence is 17 residues long. From germline, CDR1 is MNHEY and CDR2 SMNVEV (reference sequence). DNA for the CDR3: TGTGCCAGCAGAAATTGGGACACCAGCTCTGGGGCCAACGTCCTGACTTTC. Protein sequence: CASRNWDTSSGANVLTF.

The rearrangement joins TRBV18 to TRBJ1-3, with a tentative D call TRBD1 (5 bases). Germline V gives CDR1 KGHSH, CDR2 LQKENI. V was shortened by 0 bases and J by 0 bases, with 9 bases between the two germline ends. This CDR3 has 16 amino acids. DNA of the CDR3: TGTGCCAGCTCACCACCGACAGTTAGCTCTGGAAACACCATATATTTT. Translating it yields CASSPPTVSSGNTIYF.

This chain links TRBV5-4 with TRBJ1-5, with D uncertain. Germline CDR1 and CDR2: SGHNT and YYREEE (reference sequence). Trimming left V 1 base short and J 3 bases short, with 8 bases between. CDR3 size: 14 residues. The DNA for the CDR3 is TGTGCCAGCAGCTTGTATGGAGACAATCAGCCCCAGCATTTT. Encoded protein: CASSLYGDNQPQHF.

The J gene is TRBJ1-2, the V gene TRBV6-5; D is uncertain. Germline CDR1 MNHEY, CDR2 SVGAGI. This CDR3 spans 12 amino acids. With 2 bases removed from V and 4 bases from J, the gap between germline ends came to 5 bases. CDR3 DNA sequence: TGTGCCAGCAGTTACGCGGGCTATGGCTACACCTTC. Encoded protein: CASSYAGYGYTF.

The chain has TRBV13 and TRBJ2-1, with 7 bases matching TRBD2. Germline assignment: CDR1 PRHDT and CDR2 FYEKMQ (reference sequence). The CDR3 loop spans 17 amino acids. Unmatched junction bases numbered 7, after V lost 2 bases and J lost 0 bases. In nucleotides, the CDR3 is TGTGCCAGCAGCTTATCGGGCGGGAGCAGCTCCTACAATGAGCAGTTCTTC. Protein product: CASSLSGGSSSYNEQFF.

Only one count was recorded for this clone. The CDR3 is CASSQTIQVGGNTIYF. The CDR3 DNA is TGCGCCAGCAGCCAAACAATACAGGTGGGAGGAAACACCATATATTTT. The V call is TRBV4-1, the J call TRBJ1-3; possible D gene TRBD1, 5 bases. The length of the CDR3 is 16 residues. In germline, CDR1 is MGHRA, CDR2 YSYEKL. Between the trimmed V and J ends, which lost 2 bases and 4 bases, there was a span of 15 bases.

V is TRBV7-9 and J is TRBJ1-3, with 7 bases identical to TRBD1. Germline loops: CDR1 SEHNR, CDR2 FQNEAQ (reference sequence). V was clipped by 2 bases and J by 1 base; unmatched bases: 5. This CDR3 is 16 amino acids long. The CDR3 loop is CASSLRQGVSGNTIYF. The CDR3 DNA is TGTGCCAGCAGCTTACGCCAGGGGGTTTCTGGAAACACCATATATTTT.

The chain is built from TRBV10-1 and TRBJ1-1; 9 positions match TRBD1. CDR1 WNHNN and CDR2 SYGVQD come from the germline V gene (reference sequence). Trimming took 3 bases from V and 12 from J; bases not matched to a gene: 8. The CDR3 spans 13 residues. The CDR3 nucleotides read TGCGCCAGCAGTGAAGTCCGACAGGGGGGAACTTTCTTT. It encodes CASSEVRQGGTFF.